Given below is one T cell receptor (beta chain) in context. Its antigen is still unknown. Nothing much larger sits one base from this clone, and base qualities are not available. Sample time point, as interpreted from the label and publication: baseline before first vaccination. Vaccinee samples came from UK trials COV001 and COV002, including a single-blind randomized controlled phase 2/3 trial of AZD1222 (ChAdOx1 nCoV-19) in healthy adults. For TCRbeta chain sequencing, PBMC samples were collected from trial participants at day 0 and at day 28 after the second dose. The sample belongs to a study of T cell responses to AZD1222 COVID-19 vaccine (dated by TCRdb to the early 2020s). At the level of the whole study: AZD1222 recipients with second doses at about 4 weeks or about 12 weeks were pooled, because spike-specific TCR depth and breadth did not differ between schedules. A total of around 240 trial participants underwent TCR sequencing, of whom 207 had received two doses of AZD1222 and about 25 had received two doses of the MenACWY control vaccine. Trial participants were enrolled by age into subgroups of 18-55, 56-69 and 70-plus years, and about 150, 27 and 61 TCR-sequenced participants, respectively, were included in these subgroups.

The CDR3 regions of human TCRbeta chains were subjected to immunosequencing. Turning to the authors' computational methods: TCRs in the repertoires were compared against a reference library of SARS-CoV-2-specific TCRs that had been generated with the MIRA antigen-specificity platform. Breadth was defined as the fraction of unique TCRs that were SARS-CoV-2-associated. Depth was defined as the fraction of total T cells that were SARS-CoV-2-associated. Using the MIRA data, every spike-specific TCR was mapped to the spike region that the TCR reacted to and assigned to either a CD4 or a CD8 class. Log10-transformed breadth and depth values were compared by one-way ANOVA with Sidak's multiple comparisons tests. This immuneACCESS table, as held by TCRdb, lists in-frame sequences with V and J called but not all clones. Of the missing ones, under half trace to an unresolved V gene in checked studies; the others have no known cause. The DNA gave D and trimming, while V, J and clone size come from that table. This sample comprises around 120,000 clones, about nine tenths of them detected only once. 7.2% of the sample is taken by the ten largest.

The CDR3 covers 16 residues, taking in both the cysteine and the phenylalanine. Only the CDR3 DNA is retained, 48 bases long and in frame from the first base. CDR1 SEHNR and CDR2 FQNEAQ were looked up in the germline V gene (reference sequence). Trimming at the junction amounts to 0 bases on V and 4 bases on J, and the germline ends lie 15 bases apart. Beyond this particular receptor, the publication reports: In the small 56-69-year group, the increase in depth fell short of significance, most likely because of low power. The whole spike protein was spanned by vaccine-associated CD4 TCRs, and dominant responses were seen in regions 160-218 and 743-854. Conclusions about previously exposed vaccinees were limited because only six AZD1222 recipients were SARS-CoV-2 seropositive at baseline. Participants were mostly white British and included more females than males, and it was suggested by the authors that clonal diversity may have been underestimated. After two AZD1222 doses, spike-specific TCR breadth and depth were significantly higher than at day 0 and than in MenACWY recipients. No day 14 peak-response samples were available, so repertoires were characterized only after the peak T cell response. Reportedly, almost half of the unique spike-specific TCRs recognized epitopes lying outside the regions that are mutated in the B.1.351 and B.1.1.7 variants.

This sequence originates from an adult in good health. Sample: peripheral blood, taken on day 0 of AZD1222 vaccination. The chain is encoded by TRBV7-9 joined to TRBJ1-1; TRBD1 is possibly the D segment (5 matching bases). The DNA sequence follows: TGTGCCAGCAGCTTAGCTCCGGCAGGGCAGCCCACTGAAGCTTTCTTT. This sequence encodes CASSLAPAGQPTEAFF.